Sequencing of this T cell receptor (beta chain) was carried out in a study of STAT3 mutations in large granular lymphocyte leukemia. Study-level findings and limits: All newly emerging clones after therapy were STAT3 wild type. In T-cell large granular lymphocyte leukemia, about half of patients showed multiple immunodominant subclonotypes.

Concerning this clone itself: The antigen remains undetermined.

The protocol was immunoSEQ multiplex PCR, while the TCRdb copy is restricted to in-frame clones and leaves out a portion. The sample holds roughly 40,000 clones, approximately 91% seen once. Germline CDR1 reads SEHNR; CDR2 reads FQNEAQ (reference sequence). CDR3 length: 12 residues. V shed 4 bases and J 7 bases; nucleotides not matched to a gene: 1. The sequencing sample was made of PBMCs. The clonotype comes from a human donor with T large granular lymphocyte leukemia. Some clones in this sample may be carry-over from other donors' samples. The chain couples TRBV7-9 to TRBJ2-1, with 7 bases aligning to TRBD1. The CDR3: CASSSQGNEQFF. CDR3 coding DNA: TGTGCCAGCAGCTCACAGGGGAATGAGCAGTTCTTC.